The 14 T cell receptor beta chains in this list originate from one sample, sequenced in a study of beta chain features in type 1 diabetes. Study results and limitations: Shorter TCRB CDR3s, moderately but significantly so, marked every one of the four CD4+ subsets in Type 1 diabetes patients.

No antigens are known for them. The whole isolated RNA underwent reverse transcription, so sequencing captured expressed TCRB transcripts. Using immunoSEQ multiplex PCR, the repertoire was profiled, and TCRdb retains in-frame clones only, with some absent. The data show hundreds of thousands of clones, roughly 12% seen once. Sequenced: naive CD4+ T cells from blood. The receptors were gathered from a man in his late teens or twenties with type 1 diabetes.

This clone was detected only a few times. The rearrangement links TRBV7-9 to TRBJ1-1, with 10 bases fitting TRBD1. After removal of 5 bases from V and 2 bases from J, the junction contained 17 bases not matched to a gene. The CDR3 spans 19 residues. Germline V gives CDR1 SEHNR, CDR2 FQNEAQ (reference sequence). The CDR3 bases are TGTGCCAGCAGCCAAAATGCCCCGGGGACAGGGGCGCGAAACACTGAAGCTTTCTTT. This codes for CASSQNAPGTGARNTEAFF.

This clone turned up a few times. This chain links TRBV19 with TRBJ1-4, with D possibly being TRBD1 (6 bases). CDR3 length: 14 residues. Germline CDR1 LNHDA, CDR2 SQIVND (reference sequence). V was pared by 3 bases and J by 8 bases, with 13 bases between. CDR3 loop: CASSILTGGEKLFF. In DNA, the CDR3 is TGTGCCAGTAGTATTTTGACAGGCGGGGAAAAACTGTTTTTT.

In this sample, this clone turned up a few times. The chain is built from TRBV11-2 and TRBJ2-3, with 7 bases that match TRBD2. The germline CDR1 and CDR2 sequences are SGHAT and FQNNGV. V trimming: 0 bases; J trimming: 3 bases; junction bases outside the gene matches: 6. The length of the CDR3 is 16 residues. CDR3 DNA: TGTGCCAGCAGCTTAGACACGGGGGGTAGGACAGATACGCAGTATTTT. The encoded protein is CASSLDTGGRTDTQYF.

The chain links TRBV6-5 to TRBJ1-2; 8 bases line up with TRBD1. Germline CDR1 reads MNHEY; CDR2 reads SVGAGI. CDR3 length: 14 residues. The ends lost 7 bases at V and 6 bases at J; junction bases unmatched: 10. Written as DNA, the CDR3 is TGTGCCAGCACGCGACGAGGGACAGGAGATGGCTACACCTTC. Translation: CASTRRGTGDGYTF.

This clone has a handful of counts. In DNA form, the CDR3 reads TGTGCCAGCAGCAGCAGGGGGTTCGGCACAGATACGCAGTATTTT. Protein sequence: CASSSRGFGTDTQYF. J is TRBJ2-3 and V is TRBV7-9, with 7 bases lining up with TRBD1. The trim removed 5 bases at V and 1 base at J, leaving 6 bases unmatched. Germline loops: CDR1 SEHNR, CDR2 FQNEAQ (reference sequence). This CDR3 is 15 amino acids long. Based on the CDR3 plus reference TRBV7-9 and TRBJ2-3, the full variable domain is DTGVSQNPRHKITKRGQNVTFRCDPISEHNRLYWYRQTLGQGPEFLTYFQNEAQLEKSRLLSDRFSAERPKGSFSTLEIQRTEQGDSAMYLCASSSRGFGTDTQYFGPGTRLTVL.

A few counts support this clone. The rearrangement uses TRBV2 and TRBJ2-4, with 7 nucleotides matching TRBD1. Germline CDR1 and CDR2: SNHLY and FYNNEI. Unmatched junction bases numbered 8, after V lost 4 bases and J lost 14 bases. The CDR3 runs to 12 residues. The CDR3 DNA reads TGTGCCAGCAGTGCAGAAGGGACAGACAAGTACTTC. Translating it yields CASSAEGTDKYF.

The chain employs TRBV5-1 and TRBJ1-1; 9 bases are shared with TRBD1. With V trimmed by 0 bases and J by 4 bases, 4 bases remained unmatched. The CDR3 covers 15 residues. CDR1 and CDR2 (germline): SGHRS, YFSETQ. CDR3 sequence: CASSLGGTGFTEAFF. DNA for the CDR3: TGCGCCAGCAGCTTGGGTGGGACAGGGTTCACTGAAGCTTTCTTT. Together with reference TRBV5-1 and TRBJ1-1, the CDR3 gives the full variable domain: KAGVTQTPRYLIKTRGQQVTLSCSPISGHRSVSWYQQTPGQGLQFLFEYFSETQRNKGNFPGRFSGRQFSNSRSEMNVSTLELGDSALYLCASSLGGTGFTEAFFGQGTRLTVV.

The CDR3 DNA follows: TGCGCCAGCAGCCAAGATCTGGGTGGCTATGGCTACACCTTC. This gives the protein CASSQDLGGYGYTF. J is TRBJ1-2 and V is TRBV4-1; no clear D. This CDR3 contains 14 residues. Germline V gives CDR1 MGHRA, CDR2 YSYEKL. The ends were cut back, 0 bases at V and 4 bases at J, with 9 bases in the middle.

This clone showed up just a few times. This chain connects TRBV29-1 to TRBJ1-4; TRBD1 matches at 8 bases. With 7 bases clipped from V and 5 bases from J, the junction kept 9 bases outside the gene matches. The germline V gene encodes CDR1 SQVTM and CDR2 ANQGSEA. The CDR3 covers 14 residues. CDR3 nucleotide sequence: TGCAGCGGAGCGCAGGGGGCGCACAATGAAAAACTGTTTTTT. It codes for CSGAQGAHNEKLFF.

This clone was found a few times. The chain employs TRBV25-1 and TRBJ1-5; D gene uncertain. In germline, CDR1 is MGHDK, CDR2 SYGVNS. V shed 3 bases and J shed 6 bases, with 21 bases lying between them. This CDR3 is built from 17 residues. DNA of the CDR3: TGTGCCAGCAGTGATAATTCTGGACTTGGTTTCGGTCAGCCCCAGCATTTT. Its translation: CASSDNSGLGFGQPQHF.

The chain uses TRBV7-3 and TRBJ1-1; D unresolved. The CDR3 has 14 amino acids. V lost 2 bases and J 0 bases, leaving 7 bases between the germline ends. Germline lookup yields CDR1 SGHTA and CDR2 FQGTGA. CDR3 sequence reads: CASSLGTVNTEAFF. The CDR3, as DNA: TGTGCCAGCAGCTTAGGTACAGTGAACACTGAAGCTTTCTTT.

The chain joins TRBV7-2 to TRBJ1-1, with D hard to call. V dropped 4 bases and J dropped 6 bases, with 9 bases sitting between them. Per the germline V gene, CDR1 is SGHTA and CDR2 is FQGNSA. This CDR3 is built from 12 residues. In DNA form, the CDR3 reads TGTGCCAGCAGCTCTCGGGCCCCTGAAGCTTTCTTT. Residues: CASSSRAPEAFF.

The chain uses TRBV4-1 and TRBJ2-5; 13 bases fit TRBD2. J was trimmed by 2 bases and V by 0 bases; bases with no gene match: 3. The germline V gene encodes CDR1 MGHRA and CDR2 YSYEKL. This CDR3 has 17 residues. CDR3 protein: CASSQDSLAGGQETQYF. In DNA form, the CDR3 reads TGCGCCAGCAGCCAAGATTCACTAGCGGGGGGGCAAGAGACCCAGTACTTC.

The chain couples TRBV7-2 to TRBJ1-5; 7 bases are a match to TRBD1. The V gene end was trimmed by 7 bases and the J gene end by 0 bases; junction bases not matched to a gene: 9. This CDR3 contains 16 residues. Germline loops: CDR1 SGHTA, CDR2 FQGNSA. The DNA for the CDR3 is TGTGCCAGCACCCTAGGCGGGACAGTTAGCAATCAGCCCCAGCATTTT. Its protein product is CASTLGGTVSNQPQHF.